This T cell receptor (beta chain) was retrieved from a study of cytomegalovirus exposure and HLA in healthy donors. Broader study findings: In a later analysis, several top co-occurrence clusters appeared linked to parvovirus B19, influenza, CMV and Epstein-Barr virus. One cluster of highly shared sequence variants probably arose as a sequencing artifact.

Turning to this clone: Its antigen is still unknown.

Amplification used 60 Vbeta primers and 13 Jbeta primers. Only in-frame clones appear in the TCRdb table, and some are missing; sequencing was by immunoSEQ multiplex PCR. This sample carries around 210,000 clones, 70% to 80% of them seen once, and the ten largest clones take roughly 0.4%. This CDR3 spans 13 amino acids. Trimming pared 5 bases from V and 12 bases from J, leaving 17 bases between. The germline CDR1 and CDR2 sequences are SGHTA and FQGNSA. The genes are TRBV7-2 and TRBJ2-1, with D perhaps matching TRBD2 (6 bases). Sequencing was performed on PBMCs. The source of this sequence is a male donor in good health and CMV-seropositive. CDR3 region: CASSRETSWAQFF. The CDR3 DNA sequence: TGTGCCAGCAGCCGAGAGACTAGTTGGGCGCAGTTCTTC. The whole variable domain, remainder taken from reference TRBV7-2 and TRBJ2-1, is GAGVSQSPSNKVTEKGKDVELRCDPISGHTALYWYRQSLGQGLEFLIYFQGNSAPDKSGLPSDRFSAERTGGSVSTLTIQRTQQEDSAVYLCASSRETSWAQFFGPGTRLTVL.